This is a list of T cell receptor beta chains from one sample in a study of T cell responses to AZD1222 COVID-19 vaccine. Generated by immunoSEQ multiplex PCR, the TCRdb table keeps only in-frame clones and is missing some. The repertoire consists of approximately 97,000 clones, with less than 90% occurring once and the leading ten covering over 15%. The sequences come from peripheral blood, collected on day 0 of AZD1222 vaccination. All receptors come from an adult in good health. Each CDR3 is given with its conserved first and last residue. A D gene is named only where the DNA matches it firmly. The size field is filled for only some rows; it gives once, few, many or a size class.

V gene	clone size	J gene	D gene	CDR3 DNA	CDR3 protein
TRBV11-1	NA	TRBJ2-7	NA	TGTGCCAGCAGCTATACGGCTCTAGGACGGGAGCAGTACTTC	CASSYTALGREQYF
TRBV2	NA	TRBJ1-6	NA	TGTGCCAGCAGTGGTCAGGGGCCCGTGAATTCACCCCTCCACTTT	CASSGQGPVNSPLHF
TRBV29-1	NA	TRBJ1-2	NA	TGCAGCGTTGTCTTGGGGAACTATGGCTACACCTTC	CSVVLGNYGYTF
TRBV7-2	NA	TRBJ2-7	TRBD1	TGTGCCAGCAGCTCCGCGACAGGGCCCTACGAGCAGTACTTC	CASSSATGPYEQYF
TRBV3-1/TRBV3-2	NA	TRBJ1-2	NA	TGTGCCAGCACGGGGGGCGCACGTGGCTACACCTTC	CASTGGARGYTF
TRBV7-9	NA	TRBJ1-2	NA	TGTGCCAGCAGCAAAGGGGGTGTACAAGCTAACTATGGCTACACCTTC	CASSKGGVQANYGYTF
TRBV7-2	NA	TRBJ2-1	NA	TGTGCCAGCAGCTCACAAGGTCCCTACAATGAGCAGTTCTTC	CASSSQGPYNEQFF
TRBV11-2	NA	TRBJ2-7	NA	TGTGCCAGCAGCTCAGTTCTCGGAGACCACGAGCAGTACTTC	CASSSVLGDHEQYF
TRBV5-6	NA	TRBJ1-5	NA	TGTGCCAGCAGCTTGAGGGGCTATAGCAATCAGCCCCAGCATTTT	CASSLRGYSNQPQHF
TRBV9	NA	TRBJ2-2	TRBD2	TGTGCCAGCAGCGGTCTTGAACTAGCGGGCCGGACCCTGAACACCGGGGAGCTGTTTTTT	CASSGLELAGRTLNTGELFF
TRBV12-3/TRBV12-4	NA	TRBJ2-1	TRBD2	TGTGCCAGCAGCGGACTAGTCTATGAGCAGTTCTTC	CASSGLVYEQFF
TRBV7-2	NA	TRBJ1-5	NA	TGTGCCAGCAGCTTAGTTAGTAGCAATCAGCCCCAGCATTTT	CASSLVSSNQPQHF
TRBV29-1	NA	TRBJ1-1	NA	TGCAGCAGCAGCCTTATGAACACTGAAGCTTTCTTT	CSSSLMNTEAFF
TRBV19	few	TRBJ1-5	TRBD1	TGTGCCAGTAGTATGGGGACAGGGAGGATTAGCAATCAGCCCCAGCATTTT	CASSMGTGRISNQPQHF
TRBV6-2/TRBV6-3	NA	TRBJ1-2	NA	TGTGCCAGCAGTTACGATCCAGGGTCATCCTATGGCTACACCTTC	CASSYDPGSSYGYTF
TRBV4-3	NA	TRBJ1-4	NA	TGCGCCAGCAGATACAGCCTAACAACTAATGAAAAACTGTTTTTT	CASRYSLTTNEKLFF
TRBV7-2	NA	TRBJ1-3	NA	TGTGCCAGCAGCCCTAGTGGAGGGACTGTCGAGGGAAACACCATATATTTT	CASSPSGGTVEGNTIYF
TRBV12-3/TRBV12-4	NA	TRBJ1-1	NA	TGTGCCAGCAGTACGAGGTTAGCTGAAGCTTTCTTT	CASSTRLAEAFF
TRBV3-1/TRBV3-2	once	TRBJ1-2	NA	TGTGCCAGCAGCCCAAGCGTAATAGACGGCTACACCTTC	CASSPSVIDGYTF
TRBV25-1	once	TRBJ1-3	NA	TGTGCCAGCAGTGAAACCCTCCGACGGGGGGCAGGAAACACCATATATTTT	CASSETLRRGAGNTIYF
TRBV5-1	NA	TRBJ2-3	TRBD1	TGCGCCAGCAGACCTGGACAGGGAAGGCCAGATACGCAGTATTTT	CASRPGQGRPDTQYF
TRBV4-1	once	TRBJ2-3	TRBD2	TGCGCCAGCAGCCAAGGATTTAGCGGGGGGATCACAGATACGCAGTATTTT	CASSQGFSGGITDTQYF
TRBV7-9	NA	TRBJ2-2	NA	TGTGCCAGCAGCTACCTGTCCGGGGAGCTGTTTTTT	CASSYLSGELFF
TRBV24-1	NA	TRBJ1-2	TRBD1	TGTGCCACCAGTGATGCGGGACAGAGTTATGGCTACACCTTC	CATSDAGQSYGYTF
TRBV29-1	few	TRBJ2-3	NA	TGCAGCGCTCCGGGGGGACAGATTAGCACAGATACGCAGTATTTT	CSAPGGQISTDTQYF
TRBV5-1	NA	TRBJ1-3	NA	TGCGCCAGCAGACCACCCGACAGTCCTGGAAACACCATATATTTT	CASRPPDSPGNTIYF
TRBV7-2	NA	TRBJ2-3	NA	TGTGCCAGCAGCTACCAGGGGACTAGCACAGATACGCAGTATTTT	CASSYQGTSTDTQYF
TRBV5-1	NA	TRBJ1-5	NA	TGCGCCAGCAGCTTGGAGGGAAATAGCAATCAGCCCCAGCATTTT	CASSLEGNSNQPQHF
TRBV19	NA	TRBJ1-1	NA	TGTGCCAGTAGTATAGGGGCCAGGACTGAAGCTTTCTTT	CASSIGARTEAFF
TRBV7-2	once	TRBJ1-2	TRBD1	TGTGCCAGCAGCTTAGTGGGGGGGACAGAAAACTATGGCTACACCTTC	CASSLVGGTENYGYTF
TRBV3-1/TRBV3-2	NA	TRBJ2-3	NA	TGTGCCAGCAGCCAAGGAACGACCCAGGGGAATACGCAGTATTTT	CASSQGTTQGNTQYF
TRBV9	NA	TRBJ1-6	NA	TGTGCCAGCAGCGTATTAGACCGCTTGAATTCACCCCTCCACTTT	CASSVLDRLNSPLHF
TRBV11-3	NA	TRBJ2-5	NA	TGTGCCAGCAGCCCCAGCCCGAGCAGGGAGACCCAGTACTTC	CASSPSPSRETQYF
TRBV7-9	once	TRBJ1-1	TRBD1	TGTGCCAGCAGCATGGGACAGGGGAGGATAGGGACTGAAGCTTTCTTT	CASSMGQGRIGTEAFF
TRBV6-1	once	TRBJ2-3	NA	TGTGCCAGCAGTGAGCAGTTTCGGGGTGCAGGGGATACGCAGTATTTT	CASSEQFRGAGDTQYF
TRBV7-6	NA	TRBJ2-3	NA	TGTGCCAGCAGCTTAGGGACCCCAAGAAGCACAGATACGCAGTATTTT	CASSLGTPRSTDTQYF
TRBV11-3	NA	TRBJ2-3	NA	TGTGCCAGCAGCTTAGGACTATCCACAGATACGCAGTATTTT	CASSLGLSTDTQYF